The rows below give T cell receptor beta chains drawn from one sample of a study of cytomegalovirus exposure and HLA in healthy donors. Assay: immunoSEQ multiplex PCR; the TCRdb copy retains only in-frame clones and omits some. The sample includes 90,000 or so clones, roughly four fifths of them seen just once. Sequenced: PBMCs. The source is a man aged 30 to 39 in good health and CMV-seropositive. Each CDR3 is given with its conserved first and last residue. A D gene is named only where the DNA matches it firmly. Part of the rows lack a size; the others show once, few, many or a class for expanded clones.

v_call: TRBV7-9; clone_size: .; d_call: TRBD2; j_call: TRBJ2-1; cdr3_nt: TGTGCCAGCAGCCTAGGGTCGGGGGGAGTTGAGCAGTTCTTC; cdr3_aa: CASSLGSGGVEQFF
v_call: TRBV4-3; clone_size: few; d_call: .; j_call: TRBJ2-7; cdr3_nt: TGCGCCAGCAGCCAAATGGACAGTTCCTACGAGCAGTACTTC; cdr3_aa: CASSQMDSSYEQYF
v_call: TRBV21-1; clone_size: .; d_call: .; j_call: TRBJ1-5; cdr3_nt: TGTGCCAGCAGATCGCGGACAGGGCGAAGGCAGCCCCAGCATTTT; cdr3_aa: CASRSRTGRRQPQHF
v_call: TRBV7-9; clone_size: .; d_call: .; j_call: TRBJ2-1; cdr3_nt: TGTGCCAGCAGCATACAGGGCCCCCGCCCCTACAATGAGCAGTTCTTC; cdr3_aa: CASSIQGPRPYNEQFF
v_call: TRBV7-2; clone_size: .; d_call: TRBD2; j_call: TRBJ2-7; cdr3_nt: TGTGCCAGCAGCCCGGGGACTAGCGGAACCTACGAGCAGTACTTC; cdr3_aa: CASSPGTSGTYEQYF
v_call: TRBV5-4; clone_size: .; d_call: TRBD2; j_call: TRBJ2-5; cdr3_nt: TGTGCCAGCAGTCCTAGCGGAGCAAAGACCCAGTACTTC; cdr3_aa: CASSPSGAKTQYF
v_call: TRBV5-8; clone_size: .; d_call: .; j_call: TRBJ2-5; cdr3_nt: TGTGCCAGCAGCTTTTACGGGGTGCCCACGGAGACCCAGTACTTC; cdr3_aa: CASSFYGVPTETQYF
v_call: TRBV5-6; clone_size: few; d_call: .; j_call: TRBJ2-7; cdr3_nt: TGTGCCAGCAGCCCCGGGGACACGAACTACGAGCAGTACTTC; cdr3_aa: CASSPGDTNYEQYF
v_call: TRBV28; clone_size: .; d_call: .; j_call: TRBJ1-1; cdr3_nt: TGTGCCAGCAGAATGCCCCCCGGGGTATACACTGAAGCTTTCTTT; cdr3_aa: CASRMPPGVYTEAFF
v_call: TRBV28; clone_size: .; d_call: TRBD1; j_call: TRBJ2-6; cdr3_nt: TGTGCCAGCAGTTCTATAGCAGGGACAGGGGGGACTGGGGCCAACGTCCTGACTTTC; cdr3_aa: CASSSIAGTGGTGANVLTF
v_call: TRBV4-3; clone_size: .; d_call: TRBD2; j_call: TRBJ2-5; cdr3_nt: TGCGCCAGCAGCCCTCTAGCGGGAGGGAAAGAGACCCAGTACTTC; cdr3_aa: CASSPLAGGKETQYF
v_call: TRBV4-3; clone_size: .; d_call: .; j_call: TRBJ2-2; cdr3_nt: TGCGCCAGCAGCCAAGATCTCCAGGGATACACCGGGGAGCTGTTTTTT; cdr3_aa: CASSQDLQGYTGELFF
v_call: TRBV28; clone_size: .; d_call: .; j_call: TRBJ2-7; cdr3_nt: TGTGCCAGCAGCCGGGGGACAGATCCCTACGAGCAGTACTTC; cdr3_aa: CASSRGTDPYEQYF
v_call: TRBV5-6; clone_size: few; d_call: .; j_call: TRBJ1-1; cdr3_nt: TGTGCCAGCAGCTTGGATGTGGCTTCGATGAACACTGAAGCTTTCTTT; cdr3_aa: CASSLDVASMNTEAFF
v_call: TRBV6-1; clone_size: .; d_call: TRBD1; j_call: TRBJ1-5; cdr3_nt: TGTGCCAGCAGTTGGACAGGCGTAGGTCAGCCCCAGCATTTT; cdr3_aa: CASSWTGVGQPQHF
v_call: TRBV7-2; clone_size: .; d_call: .; j_call: TRBJ1-3; cdr3_nt: TGTGCCAGCAGCTTAGCGGTCAGCTCTGGAAACACCATATATTTT; cdr3_aa: CASSLAVSSGNTIYF
v_call: TRBV18; clone_size: .; d_call: TRBD2; j_call: TRBJ2-7; cdr3_nt: TGTGCCAGCTCACCCCTTAGCGGGAGAGGTTCCTACGAGCAGTACTTC; cdr3_aa: CASSPLSGRGSYEQYF
v_call: TRBV23-1; clone_size: .; d_call: TRBD2; j_call: TRBJ2-2; cdr3_nt: TGCGCCAGCAGGGGAGCGGGAGACAACACCGGGGAGCTGTTTTTT; cdr3_aa: CASRGAGDNTGELFF
v_call: TRBV6-5; clone_size: .; d_call: .; j_call: TRBJ1-6; cdr3_nt: TGTGCCAGCAGCCCTCGAGCCCGGGTTTCACCCCTCCACTTT; cdr3_aa: CASSPRARVSPLHF
v_call: TRBV28; clone_size: .; d_call: .; j_call: TRBJ2-5; cdr3_nt: TGTGCCAGCAGTTTAGGAGGGGTGCAAGAGACCCAGTACTTC; cdr3_aa: CASSLGGVQETQYF
v_call: TRBV9; clone_size: .; d_call: .; j_call: TRBJ2-5; cdr3_nt: TGTGCCAGCAGCCCCCTGGGGGGGCGGGAGACCCAGTACTTC; cdr3_aa: CASSPLGGRETQYF
v_call: TRBV5-1; clone_size: .; d_call: TRBD2; j_call: TRBJ2-7; cdr3_nt: TGCGCCAGCAGCTGGACCGGGACTAGCGGGAATTACGAGCAGTACTTC; cdr3_aa: CASSWTGTSGNYEQYF
v_call: TRBV10-3; clone_size: .; d_call: TRBD2; j_call: TRBJ2-3; cdr3_nt: TGTGCCATCAGTGGAGGACTAGCGGGAGGGTCGGATACGCAGTATTTT; cdr3_aa: CAISGGLAGGSDTQYF
v_call: TRBV28; clone_size: .; d_call: TRBD1; j_call: TRBJ1-2; cdr3_nt: TGTGCCAGCTCTTACAGGGGACATTCTAACTATGGCTACACCTTC; cdr3_aa: CASSYRGHSNYGYTF
v_call: TRBV6-5; clone_size: .; d_call: .; j_call: TRBJ2-7; cdr3_nt: TGTGCGGTCGGGGGTTCCCCTGTCTCCTACGAGCAGTACTTC; cdr3_aa: CAVGGSPVSYEQYF
v_call: TRBV11-2; clone_size: .; d_call: .; j_call: TRBJ1-1; cdr3_nt: TGTGCCAGCAGCCCTTCTCCCCCTCAGACTGAAGCTTTCTTT; cdr3_aa: CASSPSPPQTEAFF
v_call: TRBV5-1; clone_size: .; d_call: .; j_call: TRBJ1-1; cdr3_nt: TGCGCCAGCAGCTTGGCCGCGGTGAACACTGAAGCTTTCTTT; cdr3_aa: CASSLAAVNTEAFF
v_call: TRBV19; clone_size: .; d_call: .; j_call: TRBJ1-4; cdr3_nt: TGTGCCAGTAGTGCTTTCAGGGGAACTAATGAAAAACTGTTTTTT; cdr3_aa: CASSAFRGTNEKLFF
v_call: TRBV20-1; clone_size: .; d_call: .; j_call: TRBJ2-1; cdr3_nt: TGCAGCGGGAGTACGAATGAGCAGTTCTTC; cdr3_aa: CSGSTNEQFF
v_call: TRBV10-3; clone_size: once; d_call: TRBD1; j_call: TRBJ1-1; cdr3_nt: TGTGCCATCAGAGACAGGGAAATGAACACTGAAGCTTTCTTT; cdr3_aa: CAIRDREMNTEAFF
v_call: TRBV2; clone_size: .; d_call: TRBD1; j_call: TRBJ2-7; cdr3_nt: TGTGCCAGCAGTGAACAGGGGGTCGGCTACGAGCAGTACTTC; cdr3_aa: CASSEQGVGYEQYF
v_call: TRBV6-5; clone_size: .; d_call: .; j_call: TRBJ1-1; cdr3_nt: TGTGCCAGCAGTGGACGGGGAGGGGGGGGCACTGAAGCTTTCTTT; cdr3_aa: CASSGRGGGGTEAFF
v_call: TRBV6-5; clone_size: .; d_call: .; j_call: TRBJ1-2; cdr3_nt: TGTGCCAGCAGTTACTCGATCGGGGGTTTCTATGGCTACACCTTC; cdr3_aa: CASSYSIGGFYGYTF
v_call: TRBV9; clone_size: .; d_call: .; j_call: TRBJ2-3; cdr3_nt: TGTGCCAGCAGCTCTGGACGGGGTAGCACAGATACGCAGTATTTT; cdr3_aa: CASSSGRGSTDTQYF
v_call: TRBV30; clone_size: .; d_call: .; j_call: TRBJ2-7; cdr3_nt: TGTGCCTCGCAACCGGGAACACTTGCCTACGAGCAGTACTTC; cdr3_aa: CASQPGTLAYEQYF
v_call: TRBV29-1; clone_size: once; d_call: TRBD1; j_call: TRBJ1-5; cdr3_nt: TGCAGCGTTGAAGGACAGGGTGACCAGCCCCAGCATTTT; cdr3_aa: CSVEGQGDQPQHF
v_call: TRBV30; clone_size: .; d_call: .; j_call: TRBJ2-7; cdr3_nt: TGTGCCTGGGTTAGTCGGGCCTACGAGCAGTACTTC; cdr3_aa: CAWVSRAYEQYF
v_call: TRBV4-1; clone_size: .; d_call: TRBD2; j_call: TRBJ2-3; cdr3_nt: TGCGCCAGCAGCCAGAATTCCGGGACTAGCGGGAGAGGGGGCACAGATACGCAGTATTTT; cdr3_aa: CASSQNSGTSGRGGTDTQYF
v_call: TRBV7-9; clone_size: .; d_call: TRBD2; j_call: TRBJ2-1; cdr3_nt: TGTGCCAGCAGCACTAGCGGAGCTAACAATGAGCAGTTCTTC; cdr3_aa: CASSTSGANNEQFF
v_call: TRBV27; clone_size: .; d_call: TRBD2; j_call: TRBJ2-3; cdr3_nt: TGTGCCAGCAGTTTAGATTGGCTAGCGGGAGAAGAAACAGATACGCAGTATTTT; cdr3_aa: CASSLDWLAGEETDTQYF
v_call: TRBV28; clone_size: .; d_call: TRBD2; j_call: TRBJ2-1; cdr3_nt: TGTGCCAGCAAAGAGACTAGCGGACGTAACAATGAGCAGTTCTTC; cdr3_aa: CASKETSGRNNEQFF
v_call: TRBV7-7; clone_size: .; d_call: .; j_call: TRBJ2-1; cdr3_nt: TGTGCCAGCAGCCCAGGGGCCCCGAGCTCCTACAATGAGCAGTTCTTC; cdr3_aa: CASSPGAPSSYNEQFF